The 32 T cell receptor beta chains below all came from one sample that was sequenced in a study of blood T cell repertoires in COVID-19. TCRdb's copy holds only in-frame clones and misses some; the assay was immunoSEQ multiplex PCR. The sample lists 260,000 or so clones; around 86% were seen once. The sequenced material came from PBMCs or T cells enriched from blood (not recorded which). These receptors were taken from a man between 18 and 29 years old who had recovered from COVID-19.

This clone was recorded only once. This chain uses TRBV7-8 with TRBJ2-7, with a possible D match to TRBD1 (5 bases). CDR3 length: 13 residues. Per the germline V gene, CDR1 is SGHVS and CDR2 is FQNEAQ. V was clipped by 1 base and J by 11 bases, with 15 bases between them. The CDR3 DNA follows: TGTGCCAGCAGCTTAGATTGGTCCGGACAAAAGTACTTC. This translates into CASSLDWSGQKYF.

The gene calls are TRBV5-1 and TRBJ2-1; 13 bases are a match to TRBD2. This CDR3 has 16 residues. Germline values: CDR1 SGHRS, CDR2 YFSETQ. V lost 4 bases to trimming and J lost 9 bases; unmatched junction nucleotides: 10. CDR3 residues: CASSLHGLAGEGEQFF. The CDR3 DNA is TGCGCCAGCAGCCTACATGGACTAGCGGGAGAGGGTGAGCAGTTCTTC.

The chain has TRBV6-5 and TRBJ1-3; TRBD1 matches at 9 bases. The CDR3 is made up of 14 amino acids. Germline V gene lookup returns CDR1 MNHEY and CDR2 SVGAGI. After removal of 6 bases from V and 5 bases from J, the junction contained 5 bases not matched to a gene. The CDR3 sequence is CASSSDRGRNTIYF. CDR3 sequence (DNA): TGTGCCAGCAGCTCGGACAGGGGACGAAACACCATATATTTT.

The CDR3 region is CASSQSLNTGELFF. In DNA, the CDR3 is TGTGCCAGCAGCCAAAGTCTAAACACCGGGGAGCTGTTTTTT. This rearrangement joins TRBV3-1 (or the pseudogene TRBV3-2) to TRBJ2-2; D not resolved. V gave up 2 bases and J gave up 2 bases, with 6 bases separating them. The CDR3 loop spans 14 amino acids. From germline, CDR1 is LGHDT and CDR2 YNNKEL (reference sequence).

The chain combines TRBV3-1 (or the pseudogene TRBV3-2) with TRBJ2-4, with 10 bases fitting TRBD2. The CDR3 contains 16 residues. V was pared by 0 bases and J by 15 bases, with 14 bases of the junction left unmatched. The germline V gene encodes CDR1 LGHDT and CDR2 YNNKEL (reference sequence). The chain's CDR3 is CASSQDTISGRATVYF. The CDR3 nucleotides are TGTGCCAGCAGCCAAGATACAATCAGCGGGAGGGCCACCGTGTACTTC.

The chain uses TRBV11-3 and TRBJ2-1, with D possibly being TRBD2 (7 bases). V lost 6 bases and J lost 8, with 14 bases in between. Germline lookup yields CDR1 SGHNT and CDR2 YENEEA. The CDR3 sequence is 13 residues long. Here the CDR3 DNA reads TGTGCCAGCAGTCCCGGGGGGCGAGATGAGCAGTTCTTC. Translated, it gives CASSPGGRDEQFF.

The chain employs TRBV19 and TRBJ2-2, with 9 bases fitting TRBD2. Germline assignment: CDR1 LNHDA and CDR2 SQIVND (reference sequence). After removal of 3 bases from V and 1 base from J, the junction contained 0 bases not matched to a gene. The length of the CDR3 is 15 residues. The CDR3 is CASSMTSGNTGELFF. Here the CDR3 DNA reads TGTGCCAGTAGTATGACTAGCGGGAACACCGGGGAGCTGTTTTTT.

The rearrangement links TRBV5-1 to TRBJ1-2; no clear D gene. The V and J ends lost 0 bases and 4 bases respectively, with 13 bases between them. From germline, CDR1 is SGHRS and CDR2 YFSETQ. The length of the CDR3 is 15 residues. CDR3 nucleotides: TGCGCCAGCAGCTTGGACTCTTCCCGATCCTATGGCTACACCTTC. Protein: CASSLDSSRSYGYTF.

This clone showed up just once. V and J are TRBV11-3 and TRBJ1-3, with D maybe TRBD1 (5 bases). The length of the CDR3 is 18 residues. The germline V and J ends were trimmed by 6 bases and 2 bases, with 23 bases remaining between them. The germline V gene encodes CDR1 SGHNT and CDR2 YENEEA. The CDR3 loop is CASSGAGRGLGTGNTIYF. The CDR3 DNA reads TGTGCCAGCAGTGGCGCGGGACGCGGTTTGGGTACTGGAAACACCATATATTTT.

The J gene is TRBJ2-1, the V gene TRBV19; a weak D match, TRBD2 (5 bases). CDR3 size: 15 residues. Trimming removed 3 bases at V and 3 bases at J, with 12 bases between. Germline V lookup: CDR1 LNHDA, CDR2 SQIVND (reference sequence). CDR3 bases: TGTGCCAGTAGTATTGTAACTAGAAACTACAATGAGCAGTTCTTC. This encodes CASSIVTRNYNEQFF.

The J gene is TRBJ2-1, the V gene TRBV6-6; TRBD2 matches 7 bases. V trimming: 7 bases; J trimming: 2 bases; junction bases outside the gene matches: 8. Germline V gives CDR1 MNHNY, CDR2 SVGAGI (reference sequence). The CDR3 covers 15 residues. In nucleotides, the CDR3 is TGTGCCAGCACCCGCGGGAGCCCCACCTACAATGAGCAGTTCTTC. Protein: CASTRGSPTYNEQFF.

The J gene is TRBJ2-5, the V gene TRBV7-2; the D gene is possibly TRBD2 (5 bases). The CDR3 is made up of 13 amino acids. CDR1 SGHTA and CDR2 FQGNSA come from the germline V gene. V lost 4 bases and J 7 bases, leaving 13 bases between the germline ends. CDR3 residues: CASSSPPAGTQYF. Here the CDR3 DNA reads TGTGCCAGCAGCTCCCCCCCGGCGGGGACCCAGTACTTC.

This chain connects TRBV6-1 to TRBJ1-3; TRBD1 aligns across 7 bases. Germline-derived CDR1 and CDR2 are MNHNS and SASEGT. V was clipped by 2 bases and J by 0 bases; unmatched bases: 4. This CDR3 has 16 residues. The CDR3 DNA reads TGTGCCAGCAGTGAAAGGACAGGCCCCTCTGGAAACACCATATATTTT. It encodes CASSERTGPSGNTIYF.

The V gene is TRBV2, the J gene TRBJ2-7; 7 positions agree with TRBD2. The junction had 6 bases not matched to a gene; V was cut back by 7 bases and J by 6 bases. Germline V lookup: CDR1 SNHLY, CDR2 FYNNEI. The CDR3 spans 12 residues. The CDR3 DNA reads as TGTGCCAGCAATAAGGAGCGGGGCGAGCAGTACTTC. This codes for CASNKERGEQYF.

This clone was seen only once. One end of the junction fails to match germline, which may point to a read error. The chain uses TRBV7-7 and TRBJ2-5; a weak D match, TRBD1 (5 bases). The CDR3 spans 14 residues. CDR1 and CDR2 (germline): SSHAT, FNYEAQ (reference sequence). Written as DNA, the CDR3 is TGTGCTAGCAGCTTAAATCAGGGTCCAGAGACCCAGTACTTC. This codes for CASSLNQGPETQYF.

This clone was recorded a few times. The chain has TRBV27 and TRBJ1-1; D possibly corresponds to TRBD1 (6 bases). Per germline, CDR1 MNHEY and CDR2 SMNVEV (reference sequence). V gave up 2 bases and J gave up 6 bases, with 13 bases separating them. CDR3 length: 14 residues. The CDR3 DNA reads TGTGCCAGCAGTTTAACAGGGTCTAGGTCTGAAGCTTTCTTT. Amino acids: CASSLTGSRSEAFF.

The chain has TRBV10-1 and TRBJ1-2; 8 bases map to TRBD1. The germline CDR1 and CDR2 sequences are WNHNN and SYGVQD (reference sequence). The CDR3 length is 14 residues. Unmatched junction bases numbered 2, after V lost 2 bases and J lost 3 bases. CDR3 region: CASSEGGQDYGYTF. The CDR3 DNA sequence: TGCGCCAGCAGTGAGGGGGGACAGGACTATGGCTACACCTTC.

V gene TRBV18 combines with J gene TRBJ2-7; the D is unclear. The germline V and J ends were trimmed by 4 bases and 1 base, with 2 bases remaining between them. Germline V gene data show CDR1 as KGHSH and CDR2 as LQKENI. There are 11 residues in the CDR3. The CDR3 loop reads CASSLSYEQYF. As DNA, the CDR3 is TGTGCCAGCTCACTATCCTACGAGCAGTACTTC.

The V and J genes are TRBV28 and TRBJ1-3; a possible D gene is TRBD1 (5 bases). The CDR3 sequence is 16 residues long. Trimming stripped 6 bases from V and 1 base from J, with 16 bases between. The germline CDR1 and CDR2 sequences are MDHEN and SYDVKM. CDR3 sequence reads: CASSGEGSFSGNTIYF. The CDR3 DNA is TGTGCCAGCAGCGGGGAGGGGTCCTTTTCTGGAAACACCATATATTTT.

This chain joins TRBV27 and TRBJ1-1, with D possibly TRBD1 on 6 matching bases. Trimming removed 4 bases at V and 8 bases at J, with 8 bases between. Looked up from germline, CDR1 is MNHEY and CDR2 is SMNVEV (reference sequence). The CDR3 length is 11 residues. The CDR3 DNA reads TGTGCCAGCAGTTACGGGACAGAAGCTTTCTTT. The encoded protein is CASSYGTEAFF.

The chain couples TRBV7-9 to TRBJ1-5; the D is unclear. The ends were cut back, 5 bases at V and 4 bases at J, with 6 bases in the middle. The CDR3 is 12 residues long. From germline, CDR1 is SEHNR and CDR2 FQNEAQ (reference sequence). For the CDR3, the DNA is TGTGCCAGCAGCGCCCAGAATCAGCCCCAGCATTTT. Amino acids: CASSAQNQPQHF.

The chain joins TRBV7-3 to TRBJ2-5; possibly TRBD2 for D (6 bases). The CDR3 loop spans 14 amino acids. The V and J ends lost 4 bases and 1 base respectively, with 10 bases between them. The germline gives CDR1 SGHTA, CDR2 FQGTGA. Written as DNA, the CDR3 is TGTGCCAGCAGCTCTTCGGGACTCCAAGAGACCCAGTACTTC. It encodes CASSSSGLQETQYF.

V is TRBV29-1 and J is TRBJ1-1; the D is unclear. The CDR3 has 13 amino acids. Trimming took off 0 bases at V and 5 bases at J, with 10 bases between the two ends. Germline V gives CDR1 SQVTM, CDR2 ANQGSEA. CDR3 protein: CSVEDPVQTEAFF. The CDR3 nucleotides are TGCAGCGTTGAAGATCCAGTACAGACTGAAGCTTTCTTT. Full variable domain (rest looked up from reference TRBV29-1 and TRBJ1-1): SAVISQKPSRDICQRGTSLTIQCQVDSQVTMMFWYRQQPGQSLTLIATANQGSEATYESGFVIDKFPISRPNLTFSTLTVSNMSPEDSSIYLCSVEDPVQTEAFFGQGTRLTVV.

The genes are TRBV6-6 and TRBJ2-7, with 9 bases aligning to TRBD2. The V gene's germline CDR1 is MNHNY and CDR2 SVGAGI (reference sequence). J lost 6 bases, V lost 6 bases, and 15 bases had no gene match. CDR3 length: 16 amino acids. CDR3 in DNA: TGTGCCAGCAGCCAGCCTTCCGGGACTAGCCCAGGCGAGCAGTACTTC. Residues: CASSQPSGTSPGEQYF.

This rearrangement joins TRBV5-1 to TRBJ2-7; the match to TRBD1 covers 9 bases. V was pared by 7 bases and J by 3 bases, with 5 bases of the junction left unmatched. Germline lookup yields CDR1 SGHRS and CDR2 YFSETQ. The CDR3 extends over 13 amino acids. In nucleotides, the CDR3 is TGCGCCAGCCGGGTGGGACAGGGCTACGAGCAGTACTTC. This gives the protein CASRVGQGYEQYF.

CDR3 sequence: CASSLVGQETQYF. In DNA, the CDR3 is TGTGCCAGCAGTCTTGTCGGCCAAGAGACCCAGTACTTC. The rearrangement links TRBV6-5 to TRBJ2-5; no firm D call. Trimming pared 5 bases from V and 1 base from J, leaving 8 bases between. The CDR3 consists of 13 residues. Germline CDR1 is MNHEY and CDR2 is SVGAGI.

The V and J genes are TRBV11-2 and TRBJ2-7; D perhaps matches TRBD2 (5 bases). The germline V gene encodes CDR1 SGHAT and CDR2 FQNNGV. Trimming pared 4 bases from V and 0 bases from J, leaving 22 bases between. The CDR3 consists of 18 residues. The CDR3 bases are TGTGCCAGCAGCTCATTGTTGAGAGGACTGATAGTCTCCTACGAGCAGTACTTC. The encoded protein is CASSSLLRGLIVSYEQYF.

V usage is TRBV28 and J usage is TRBJ1-4, with TRBD1 matching 9 bases. Trimming cost V 4 bases and J 5 bases; bases outside gene matches: 2. There are 14 residues in the CDR3. Germline V gene data show CDR1 as MDHEN and CDR2 as SYDVKM. In DNA, the CDR3 is TGTGCCAGCAGTTCGGGACAGGGAAATGAAAAACTGTTTTTT. Translating it yields CASSSGQGNEKLFF.

V usage is TRBV3-1 (or the pseudogene TRBV3-2) and J usage is TRBJ1-2, with a tentative D call TRBD1 (5 bases). Germline CDR1 reads LGHDT; CDR2 reads YNNKEL (reference sequence). V was cut by 4 bases and J by 0 bases, with 24 bases left in between. This CDR3 is built from 19 residues. DNA for the CDR3: TGTGCCAGCAGCCGATTCGTCAGGGTGAAGAGTGAAGCTAACTATGGCTACACCTTC. Its translation is CASSRFVRVKSEANYGYTF.

CDR3 bases: TGTGCCAGCAGAACGCCAGGTAACAATGAGCAGTTCTTC. This codes for CASRTPGNNEQFF. The V gene is TRBV12-3 or TRBV12-4, the J gene TRBJ2-1, with D unresolved. V shed 6 bases and J shed 5 bases, with 11 bases lying between them. CDR3 length: 13 amino acids.

The V and J genes are TRBV11-3 and TRBJ2-7; possibly TRBD2 for D (5 bases). CDR3 length: 13 residues. Germline CDR1 and CDR2: SGHNT and YENEEA. V was clipped by 5 bases and J by 2 bases, with 10 bases between them. As DNA, the CDR3 is TGTGCCAGCAGCCCCCCGCGGGCCTACGAGCAGTACTTC. Translated, it gives CASSPPRAYEQYF.

V usage is TRBV30 and J usage is TRBJ2-7; the match to TRBD2 covers 9 bases. The CDR3 sequence is 18 residues long. CDR1 and CDR2 (germline): GTSNPN, SVGIG (reference sequence). V gave up 0 bases and J gave up 2 bases; unmatched junction bases: 14. The CDR3 sequence is CAWSVRGSGRPQTYEQYF. CDR3 DNA sequence: TGTGCCTGGAGTGTACGGGGTAGCGGGAGACCCCAAACCTACGAGCAGTACTTC.